The rows below give T cell receptor beta chains drawn from one sample of a study of T cell changes during pregnancy in multiple sclerosis. The repertoire was sequenced with immunoSEQ multiplex PCR; TCRdb's copy has only in-frame clones and lacks some. The sample lists tens of thousands of clones, 92% occurring once. This sample comprised CD4+ T cells from peripheral blood mononuclear cells, obtained in the third trimester of pregnancy. Every receptor here comes from a female donor with multiple sclerosis, enrolled in a pregnancy study. The CDR3 runs from the conserved cysteine through the conserved F or W. A D gene is named only where the DNA matches it firmly.

d_gene	v_gene	j_gene	CDR3nt	CDR3aa
.	TRBV25-1	TRBJ2-5	TGTGCCAGCAGTAAACAGGGGGGGGAGACCCAGTACTTC	CASSKQGGETQYF
.	TRBV9	TRBJ1-2	TGTGCCAGCAGCGTAGAGGGCGGGGCTGGCTACACCTTC	CASSVEGGAGYTF
.	TRBV18	TRBJ1-1	TGTGCCAGCTCACCCCAGGGGAATAGGGGAACTGAAGCTTTCTTT	CASSPQGNRGTEAFF
TRBD1	TRBV7-6	TRBJ1-2	TGTGCCAGCAGCCGACCCGGGACAGGGTATGGCTACACCTTC	CASSRPGTGYGYTF
TRBD2	TRBV2	TRBJ2-3	TGTGCCAGCAGTTCTAGCGGGGGGGTTTTTACAGATACGCAGTATTTT	CASSSSGGVFTDTQYF
TRBD1	TRBV6-1	TRBJ1-2	TGTGCCAGCAGGGGACAGGGGGCGGGTAACTATGGCTACACCTTC	CASRGQGAGNYGYTF
TRBD1	TRBV6-1	TRBJ2-7	TGTGCCAGCGAGACAGGGGGTTCGTACGAGCAGTACTTC	CASETGGSYEQYF
.	TRBV6-1	TRBJ2-7	TGTGCCAGCATGGTAGACAGGTACGGCTACGAGCAGTACTTC	CASMVDRYGYEQYF
.	TRBV5-4	TRBJ1-3	TGTGCCAGCAGCTTGGCCGGAGGGTCTGGAAACACCATATATTTT	CASSLAGGSGNTIYF
TRBD2	TRBV6-5	TRBJ2-1	TGTGCCAGCAGAACGGGGGGTAGCTCCTACAATGAGCAGTTCTTC	CASRTGGSSYNEQFF
TRBD1	TRBV5-1	TRBJ1-1	TGCGCCAGCAGCTCCGGGACAGGGGCCCGGTGGACCACTGAAGCTTTCTTT	CASSSGTGARWTTEAFF
TRBD1	TRBV4-1	TRBJ1-2	TGCGCCAGCAGCCACGTCCCAGGGGGCGGCTATGGCTACACCTTC	CASSHVPGGGYGYTF
.	TRBV11-2	TRBJ1-2	TGTGCCAGCAGCTTAGATTGGGCAGCTAACTATGGCTACACCTTC	CASSLDWAANYGYTF
.	TRBV7-9	TRBJ1-2	TGTGCCAGCAGCCCAGTAACAGGGAGTGACGGAGCTGAGTATGGCTACACCTTC	CASSPVTGSDGAEYGYTF
.	TRBV2	TRBJ2-7	TGTGCCAGCAGTGAAGAAAGCGGTGTGTACGAGCAGTACTTC	CASSEESGVYEQYF
.	TRBV29-1	TRBJ1-6	TGCAGCGACCTACCCGGGAACGAAAGAAGGAATTCACCCCTCCACTTT	CSDLPGNERRNSPLHF